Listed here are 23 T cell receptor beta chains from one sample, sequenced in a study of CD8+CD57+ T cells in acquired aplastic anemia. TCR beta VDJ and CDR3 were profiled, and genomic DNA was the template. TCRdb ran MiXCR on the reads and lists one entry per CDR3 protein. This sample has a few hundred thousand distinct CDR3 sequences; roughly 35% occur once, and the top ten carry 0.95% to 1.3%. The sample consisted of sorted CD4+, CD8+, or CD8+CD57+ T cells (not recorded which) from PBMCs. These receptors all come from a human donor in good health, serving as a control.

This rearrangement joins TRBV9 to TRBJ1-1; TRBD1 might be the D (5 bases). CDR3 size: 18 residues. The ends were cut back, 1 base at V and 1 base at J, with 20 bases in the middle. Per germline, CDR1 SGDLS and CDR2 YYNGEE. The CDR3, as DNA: TGTGCCAGCAGCGTATCGGAATTGTCGGGGGGGAGGAACACTGAAGCTTTCTTT. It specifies CASSVSELSGGRNTEAFF.

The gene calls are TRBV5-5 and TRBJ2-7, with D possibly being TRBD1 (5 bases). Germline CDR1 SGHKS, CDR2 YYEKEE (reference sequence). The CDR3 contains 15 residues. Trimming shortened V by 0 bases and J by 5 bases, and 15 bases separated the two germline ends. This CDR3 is CASSLASGMGNEQYF. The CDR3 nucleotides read TGTGCCAGCAGCTTGGCGTCAGGGATGGGCAACGAGCAGTACTTC.

In nucleotides, the CDR3 is TGTGCCAGCGAAGGGGACAATTCACCCCTCCACTTT. Its translation is CASEGDNSPLHF. This rearrangement joins TRBV7-2 to TRBJ1-6; tentative D call: TRBD1 (5 bases). The CDR3 is made up of 12 amino acids. The germline V gene has CDR1 SGHTA and CDR2 FQGNSA. V was shortened by 8 bases and J by 7 bases, with 9 bases between the two germline ends.

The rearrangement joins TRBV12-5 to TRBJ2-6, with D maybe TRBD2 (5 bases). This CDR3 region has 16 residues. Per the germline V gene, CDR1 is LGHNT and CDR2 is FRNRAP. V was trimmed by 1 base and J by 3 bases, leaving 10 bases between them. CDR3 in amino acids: CASGLARTGGANVLTF. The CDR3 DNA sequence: TGTGCTAGTGGTTTGGCCCGGACTGGTGGGGCCAACGTCCTGACTTTC.

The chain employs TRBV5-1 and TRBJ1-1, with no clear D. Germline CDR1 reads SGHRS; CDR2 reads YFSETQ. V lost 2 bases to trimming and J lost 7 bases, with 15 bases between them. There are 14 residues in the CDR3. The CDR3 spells CASSFSGSDREAFF. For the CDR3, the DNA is TGCGCCAGCAGCTTTTCCGGATCAGACCGTGAAGCTTTCTTT.

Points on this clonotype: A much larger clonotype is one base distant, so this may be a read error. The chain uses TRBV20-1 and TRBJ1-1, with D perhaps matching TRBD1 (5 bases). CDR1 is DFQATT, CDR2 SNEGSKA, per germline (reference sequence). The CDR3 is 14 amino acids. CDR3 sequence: CSARDWGGNTEALF. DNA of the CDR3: TGCAGTGCTAGAGATTGGGGGGGGAACACTGAAGCTCTCTTT.

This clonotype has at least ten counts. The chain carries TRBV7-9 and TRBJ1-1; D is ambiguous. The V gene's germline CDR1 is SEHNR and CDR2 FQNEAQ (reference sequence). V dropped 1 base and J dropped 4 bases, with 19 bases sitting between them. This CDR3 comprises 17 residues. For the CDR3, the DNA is TGTGCCAGCAGCTTAGTAGTACTGAGGGTTGAGGCCACTGAAGCTTTCTTT. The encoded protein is CASSLVVLRVEATEAFF.

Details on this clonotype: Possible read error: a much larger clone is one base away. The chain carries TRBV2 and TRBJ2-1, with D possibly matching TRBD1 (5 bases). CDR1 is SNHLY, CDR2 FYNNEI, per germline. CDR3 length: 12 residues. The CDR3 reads CAGSGANNEQFF. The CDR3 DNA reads TGTGCCGGCAGTGGGGCGAACAATGAGCAGTTCTTC.

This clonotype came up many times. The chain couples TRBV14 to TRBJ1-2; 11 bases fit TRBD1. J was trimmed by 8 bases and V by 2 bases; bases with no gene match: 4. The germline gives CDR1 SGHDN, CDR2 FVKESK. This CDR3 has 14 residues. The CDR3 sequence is CASSQLGTGGGYTF. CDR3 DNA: TGTGCCAGCAGCCAACTCGGGACAGGGGGAGGCTACACCTTC.

Here the CDR3 DNA reads TGTGCCAGCTCAGGGACCTTCGGCGACAATGAGCAGTTCTTC. This gives the protein CASSGTFGDNEQFF. The gene calls are TRBV11-2 and TRBJ2-1; D possibly uses TRBD1 or TRBD2 (5 bases each). Germline assignment: CDR1 SGHAT and CDR2 FQNNGV. V was trimmed by 8 bases and J by 5 bases, leaving 16 bases between them. The CDR3 extends over 14 amino acids.

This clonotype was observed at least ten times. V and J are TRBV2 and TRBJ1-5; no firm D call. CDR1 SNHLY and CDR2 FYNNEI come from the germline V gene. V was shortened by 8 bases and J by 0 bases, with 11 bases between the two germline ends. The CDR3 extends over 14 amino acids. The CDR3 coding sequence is TGTGCCAGCGGGCAAACTAATAGCAATCAGCCCCAGCATTTT. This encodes CASGQTNSNQPQHF.

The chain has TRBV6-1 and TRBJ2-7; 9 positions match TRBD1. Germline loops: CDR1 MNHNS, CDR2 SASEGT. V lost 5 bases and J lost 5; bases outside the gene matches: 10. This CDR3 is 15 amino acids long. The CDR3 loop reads CASSPRGQGDDEQYF. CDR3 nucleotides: TGTGCCAGCAGTCCCCGGGGACAGGGAGACGACGAGCAGTACTTC.

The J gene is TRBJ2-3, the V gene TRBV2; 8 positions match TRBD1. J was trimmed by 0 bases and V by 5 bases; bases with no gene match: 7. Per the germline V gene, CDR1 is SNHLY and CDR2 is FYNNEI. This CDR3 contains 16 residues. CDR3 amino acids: CASSPGTGASTDTQYF. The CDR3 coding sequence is TGTGCCAGCAGTCCCGGGACAGGCGCTAGCACAGATACGCAGTATTTT.

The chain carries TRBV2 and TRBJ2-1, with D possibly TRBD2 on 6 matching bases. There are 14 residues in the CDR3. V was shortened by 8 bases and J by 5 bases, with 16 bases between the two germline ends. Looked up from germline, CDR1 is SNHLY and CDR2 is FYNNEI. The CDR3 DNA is TGTGCCAGCTCACCCCAGGGACTGAACAATGAGCAGTTCTTC. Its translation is CASSPQGLNNEQFF.

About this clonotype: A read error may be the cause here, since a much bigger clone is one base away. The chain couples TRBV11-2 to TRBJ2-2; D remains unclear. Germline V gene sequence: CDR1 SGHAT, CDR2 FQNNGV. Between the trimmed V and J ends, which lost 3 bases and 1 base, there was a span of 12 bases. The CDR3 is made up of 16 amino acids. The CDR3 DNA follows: TGTGCCAGCAGCTTCCCCAGCATGGTGAACACCGGGGAGCTGTTTTTT. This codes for CASSFPSMVNTGELFF.

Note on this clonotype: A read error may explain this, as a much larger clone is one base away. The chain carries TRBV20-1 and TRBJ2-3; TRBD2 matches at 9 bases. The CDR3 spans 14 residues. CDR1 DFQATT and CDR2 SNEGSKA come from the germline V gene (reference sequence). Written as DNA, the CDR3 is TGCAGTGCTAGAAGGCTAGCGGGGCTAGATATGCAGTATTTT. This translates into CSARRLAGLDMQYF.

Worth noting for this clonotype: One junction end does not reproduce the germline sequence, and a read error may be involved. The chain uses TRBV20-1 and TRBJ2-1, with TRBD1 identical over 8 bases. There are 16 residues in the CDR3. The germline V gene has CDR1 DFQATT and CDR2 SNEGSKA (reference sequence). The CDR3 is CSARSGAGGVLNEQLF. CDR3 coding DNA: TGCAGTGCTAGATCGGGGGCAGGGGGCGTATTGAATGAGCAGCTCTTC.

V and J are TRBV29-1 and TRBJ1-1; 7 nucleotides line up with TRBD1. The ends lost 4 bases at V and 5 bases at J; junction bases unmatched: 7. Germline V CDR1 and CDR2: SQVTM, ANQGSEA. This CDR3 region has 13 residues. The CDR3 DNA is TGCAGCGTTGCCCAGACAGGGAGGACTGAAGCTTTCTTT. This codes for CSVAQTGRTEAFF.

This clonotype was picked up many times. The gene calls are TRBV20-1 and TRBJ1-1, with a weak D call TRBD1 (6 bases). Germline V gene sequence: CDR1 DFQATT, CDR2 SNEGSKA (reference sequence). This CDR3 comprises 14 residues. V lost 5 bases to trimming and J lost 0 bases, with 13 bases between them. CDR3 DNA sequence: TGCAGTGCTGCACAGGGAACTTTGAACACTGAAGCTTTCTTT. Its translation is CSAAQGTLNTEAFF.

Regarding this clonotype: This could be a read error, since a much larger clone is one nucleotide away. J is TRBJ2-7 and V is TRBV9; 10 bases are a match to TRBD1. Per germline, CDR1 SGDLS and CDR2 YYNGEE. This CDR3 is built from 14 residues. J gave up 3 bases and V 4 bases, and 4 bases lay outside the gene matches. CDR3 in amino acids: CASSLGQGIYEQYF. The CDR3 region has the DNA TGTGCCAGCAGCTTGGGACAGGGGATCTACGAGCAGTACTTC.

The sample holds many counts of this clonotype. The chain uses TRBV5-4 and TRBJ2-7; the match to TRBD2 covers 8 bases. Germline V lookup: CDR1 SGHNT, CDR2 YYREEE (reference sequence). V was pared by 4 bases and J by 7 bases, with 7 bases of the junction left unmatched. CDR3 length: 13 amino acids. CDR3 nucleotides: TGTGCCAGCAGCGGGACTAGGGCTTTAGAGCAGTACTTC. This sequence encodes CASSGTRALEQYF.

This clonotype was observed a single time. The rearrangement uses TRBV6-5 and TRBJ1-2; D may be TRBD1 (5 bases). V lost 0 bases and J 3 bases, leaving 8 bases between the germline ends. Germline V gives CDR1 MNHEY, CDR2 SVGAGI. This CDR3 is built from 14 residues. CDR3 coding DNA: TGTGCCAGCAGTTACTCAGTCAGGGACTATGGCTACACCTTC. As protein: CASSYSVRDYGYTF.

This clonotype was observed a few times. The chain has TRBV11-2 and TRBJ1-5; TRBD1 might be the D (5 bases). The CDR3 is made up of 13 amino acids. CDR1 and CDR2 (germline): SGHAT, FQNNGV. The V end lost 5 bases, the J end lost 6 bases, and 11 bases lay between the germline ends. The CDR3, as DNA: TGTGCCAGCAGCCCGGACGGGGCTCAGCCCCAGCATTTT. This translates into CASSPDGAQPQHF.